This T cell receptor beta chain was recorded in a study of CD8+CD57+ T cells in acquired aplastic anemia. Overall study: Sorting CD4+ and CD8+ cells gave DNA averaging roughly 3.2 ug. Sequencing produced an average of about 11 million reads per healthy donor for CD4+ cells. Study findings and constraints: Patients and controls shared some 30 CD8+ CDR3 sequences, highly expressed in patients. Any difference that existed in CD8+ Simpson's diversity between patients and controls was not significant.

V shed 4 bases and J shed 7 bases, with 16 bases lying between them. The germline gives CDR1 SNHLY, CDR2 FYNNEI. The CDR3 contains 14 residues. Concerning this clonotype: Antigen: not known.

Investigators profiled TCR beta VDJ and CDR3 from genomic DNA template. TCRdb re-analysed the reads in MiXCR, keeping a single row per CDR3 protein. The table records 150,000 to 200,000 distinct CDR3 sequences, 60% to 70% of them present only once. The chain links TRBV2 to TRBJ1-2, with D possibly matching TRBD1 (5 bases). This TCR derives from a human donor in good health. The sequencing input was sorted CD4+, CD8+, or CD8+CD57+ T cells (not recorded which) from PBMCs. In DNA form, the CDR3 reads TGTGCCAGCAGTGGTGGGAGGGCCAGGGCTGGCTACACCTTC. As protein: CASSGGRARAGYTF.